These T cell receptor beta chains were read from a single sample in a study of control samples from healthy donors and cancer patients. Method: immunoSEQ multiplex PCR; TCRdb's copy keeps in-frame clones and lacks some. Of 90,000 to 95,000 clones listed, around 81% were seen once; the top ten hold approximately 19%. Sequencing was performed on blood. The origin of the receptors is a man aged 25-45 years in good health. Both conserved end residues are part of each CDR3. A D gene is named only where the DNA matches it firmly. The size of a clone is reported for some rows only, either as once, few or many, or as a class for expanded clones.

CDR3 DNA: TGTGCCAGCAGCTTGGCCCCCGGGGAGCTGTTTTTT; CDR3 protein: CASSLAPGELFF; V gene: TRBV5-6; D gene: NA; clone size: NA; J gene: TRBJ2-2
CDR3 DNA: TGTGCCAGCCGATCTGGGGCCAACGTCCTGACTTTC; CDR3 protein: CASRSGANVLTF; V gene: TRBV6-5; D gene: NA; clone size: NA; J gene: TRBJ2-6
CDR3 DNA: TGTGCCAGCAGCTTACTGATACAGAACACTGAAGCTTTCTTT; CDR3 protein: CASSLLIQNTEAFF; V gene: TRBV7-8; D gene: NA; clone size: NA; J gene: TRBJ1-1
CDR3 DNA: TGTGCCAGCAGCTTAGGTAGAGATGGTGCTACGCAGTATTTT; CDR3 protein: CASSLGRDGATQYF; V gene: TRBV7-9; D gene: NA; clone size: few; J gene: TRBJ2-3
CDR3 DNA: TGTGCCAGCAGCAAATCCACCGGGTCACCCCTCCACTTT; CDR3 protein: CASSKSTGSPLHF; V gene: TRBV21-1; D gene: NA; clone size: NA; J gene: TRBJ1-6
CDR3 DNA: TGTGCTAGTGGCCGGACAGGGGCCGACTACGAGCAGTACTTC; CDR3 protein: CASGRTGADYEQYF; V gene: TRBV12-5; D gene: TRBD1; clone size: once; J gene: TRBJ2-7
CDR3 DNA: TGTGCCAGCTCCAGGGGGGAGACCCAGTACTTC; CDR3 protein: CASSRGETQYF; V gene: TRBV3-1/TRBV3-2; D gene: TRBD1; clone size: NA; J gene: TRBJ2-5
CDR3 DNA: TGTGCCAGCAGTGAAGACCCCCTAGCGGGCTACAATGAGCAGTTCTTC; CDR3 protein: CASSEDPLAGYNEQFF; V gene: TRBV6-1; D gene: TRBD2; clone size: NA; J gene: TRBJ2-1
CDR3 DNA: TGTGCCAGCAGGGCAGCTAGCAATCAGCCCCAGCATTTT; CDR3 protein: CASRAASNQPQHF; V gene: TRBV6-5; D gene: NA; clone size: few; J gene: TRBJ1-5
CDR3 DNA: TGTGCCAGCAGCTTAGCAGGGGAAGCTGAAGCTTTCTTT; CDR3 protein: CASSLAGEAEAFF; V gene: TRBV11-2; D gene: NA; clone size: once; J gene: TRBJ1-1
CDR3 DNA: TGTGCCAGCAGCCGGAAGGGGAATAATTCACCCCTCCACTTT; CDR3 protein: CASSRKGNNSPLHF; V gene: TRBV11-2; D gene: NA; clone size: few; J gene: TRBJ1-6
CDR3 DNA: TGTGCCAGCAGCTTTAACGCAGGGGGGATCTACGAGCAGTACTTC; CDR3 protein: CASSFNAGGIYEQYF; V gene: TRBV7-2; D gene: NA; clone size: NA; J gene: TRBJ2-7
CDR3 DNA: TGTGCCAGCACCGGAGGGGCGTTCTATGGCTACACCTTC; CDR3 protein: CASTGGAFYGYTF; V gene: TRBV25-1; D gene: NA; clone size: once; J gene: TRBJ1-2
CDR3 DNA: TGTGCCAGCAGTGAAATATGGCAGCCCGGGGAGCAGCCCCAGCATTTT; CDR3 protein: CASSEIWQPGEQPQHF; V gene: TRBV6-1; D gene: NA; clone size: once; J gene: TRBJ1-5
CDR3 DNA: TGTGCCAGCAGTGGGACTAGAGAAGCCCGCAATCAGCCCCAGCATTTT; CDR3 protein: CASSGTREARNQPQHF; V gene: TRBV2; D gene: NA; clone size: NA; J gene: TRBJ1-5
CDR3 DNA: TGTGCCAGCAGCCAAGGTGGGGGGGCCCGCACAGATACGCAGTATTTT; CDR3 protein: CASSQGGGARTDTQYF; V gene: TRBV14; D gene: NA; clone size: once; J gene: TRBJ2-3
CDR3 DNA: TGTGCCAGCAGCTTATCCGGGACTGCATCCTACGAGCAGTACTTC; CDR3 protein: CASSLSGTASYEQYF; V gene: TRBV5-6; D gene: NA; clone size: NA; J gene: TRBJ2-7
CDR3 DNA: TGTGCCAGCAGAACGGGACTAGCGGGGGGGCACTACAATGAGCAGTTCTTC; CDR3 protein: CASRTGLAGGHYNEQFF; V gene: TRBV27; D gene: TRBD2; clone size: once; J gene: TRBJ2-1
CDR3 DNA: TGTGCCAGCGGGATACAGGGTTCTGGGGCCAACGTCCTGACTTTC; CDR3 protein: CASGIQGSGANVLTF; V gene: TRBV7-8; D gene: NA; clone size: NA; J gene: TRBJ2-6
CDR3 DNA: TGTGCCGGGAGTACCGGGACAGGTGTTAGGGAGGAAAAACTGTTTTTT; CDR3 protein: CAGSTGTGVREEKLFF; V gene: TRBV14; D gene: TRBD1; clone size: NA; J gene: TRBJ1-4
CDR3 DNA: TGTGCCAGCAGTTCTCATCCGGGACGGGGAAACACTGAAGCTTTCTTT; CDR3 protein: CASSSHPGRGNTEAFF; V gene: TRBV28; D gene: NA; clone size: NA; J gene: TRBJ1-1
CDR3 DNA: TGTGCCAGCAGTTTTCGGGGGAACTATGGCTACACCTTC; CDR3 protein: CASSFRGNYGYTF; V gene: TRBV27; D gene: NA; clone size: NA; J gene: TRBJ1-2
CDR3 DNA: TGTGCCACCGGAGGGGGCTCGGAAGAGACCCAGTACTTC; CDR3 protein: CATGGGSEETQYF; V gene: TRBV24-1; D gene: NA; clone size: NA; J gene: TRBJ2-5
CDR3 DNA: TGTGCCTGGAGCTCGACGCGTAGGCGAAACTATGGCTACACCTTC; CDR3 protein: CAWSSTRRRNYGYTF; V gene: TRBV30; D gene: NA; clone size: few; J gene: TRBJ1-2
CDR3 DNA: TGTGCCAGCAGCCAAGTAATAGCCACCGGGGAGCTGTTTTTT; CDR3 protein: CASSQVIATGELFF; V gene: TRBV3-1/TRBV3-2; D gene: NA; clone size: NA; J gene: TRBJ2-2
CDR3 DNA: TGCGCCAGCAGCTCCCAAGGAGGGGGTTATCGAAGCACAGATACGCAGTATTTT; CDR3 protein: CASSSQGGGYRSTDTQYF; V gene: TRBV5-1; D gene: NA; clone size: NA; J gene: TRBJ2-3
CDR3 DNA: TGTGCCAGCAGTTATCGACAATACTCTAGGGTCTTAAACAAAGCCTACGAGCAGTACTTC; CDR3 protein: CASSYRQYSRVLNKAYEQYF; V gene: TRBV6-2/TRBV6-3; D gene: NA; clone size: NA; J gene: TRBJ2-7
CDR3 DNA: TGTGCCAGCAGTGCGTGGACAGGGATTGGCAGCAATCAGCCCCAGCATTTT; CDR3 protein: CASSAWTGIGSNQPQHF; V gene: TRBV27; D gene: TRBD1; clone size: NA; J gene: TRBJ1-5
CDR3 DNA: TGTGCTAGCAGTCAGACAGGGGGATATGGCTACACCTTC; CDR3 protein: CASSQTGGYGYTF; V gene: TRBV27; D gene: TRBD1; clone size: NA; J gene: TRBJ1-2